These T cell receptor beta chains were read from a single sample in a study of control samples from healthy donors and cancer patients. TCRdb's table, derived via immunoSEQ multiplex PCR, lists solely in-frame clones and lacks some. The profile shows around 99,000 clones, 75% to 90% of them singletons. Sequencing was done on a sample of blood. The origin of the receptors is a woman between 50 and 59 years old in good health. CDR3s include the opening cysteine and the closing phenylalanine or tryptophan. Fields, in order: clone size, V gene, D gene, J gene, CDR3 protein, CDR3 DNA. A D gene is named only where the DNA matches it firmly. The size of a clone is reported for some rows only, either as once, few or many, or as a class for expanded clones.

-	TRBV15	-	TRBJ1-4	CATSRDERGSGDEKLFF	TGTGCCACCAGCAGAGATGAGAGGGGGAGTGGGGATGAAAAACTGTTTTTT
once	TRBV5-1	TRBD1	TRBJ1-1	CASSLDAGGNTEAFF	TGCGCCAGCAGCTTGGATGCAGGGGGCAACACTGAAGCTTTCTTT
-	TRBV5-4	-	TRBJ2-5	CASSPWTAQETQYF	TGTGCCAGCAGCCCCTGGACAGCCCAAGAGACCCAGTACTTC
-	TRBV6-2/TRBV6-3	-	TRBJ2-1	CATSTRVNEQFF	TGTGCCACCAGTACGAGGGTCAATGAGCAGTTCTTC
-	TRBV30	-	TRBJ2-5	CAWRQGRRETQYF	TGTGCCTGGAGACAGGGGAGGAGGGAGACCCAGTACTTC
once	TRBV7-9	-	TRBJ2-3	CASSLRQNTDTQYF	TGTGCCAGCAGCCTCCGGCAGAACACAGATACGCAGTATTTT
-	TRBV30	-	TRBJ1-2	CAWSDLEYGYTF	TGTGCCTGGAGTGATCTAGAGTATGGCTACACCTTC
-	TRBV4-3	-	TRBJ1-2	CASSQDLILTNYGYTF	TGCGCCAGCAGCCAAGACTTGATACTGACTAACTATGGCTACACCTTC
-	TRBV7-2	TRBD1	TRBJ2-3	CASSDTGVRGTDTQYF	TGTGCCAGCAGCGACACAGGGGTACGCGGCACAGATACGCAGTATTTT
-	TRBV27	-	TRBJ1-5	CASSLGLLSNQPQHF	TGTGCCAGCAGTCTAGGACTCCTTAGCAATCAGCCCCAGCATTTT
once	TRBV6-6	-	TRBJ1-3	CASSNRDFSGNTIYF	TGTGCCAGCAGTAACCGGGACTTCTCTGGAAACACCATATATTTT
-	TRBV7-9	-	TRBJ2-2	CASSARGGAGELFF	TGTGCCAGCAGCGCGAGGGGGGGAGCCGGGGAGCTGTTTTTT
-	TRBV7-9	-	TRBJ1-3	CASSLTDGNTIYF	TGTGCCAGCAGCTTAACCGATGGAAACACCATATATTTT
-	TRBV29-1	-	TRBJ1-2	CSVEEADYGYTF	TGCAGCGTCGAGGAGGCAGACTATGGCTACACCTTC
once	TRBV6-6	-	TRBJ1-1	CASSPGEMRAFF	TGTGCCAGCAGTCCAGGGGAAATGAGGGCTTTCTTT
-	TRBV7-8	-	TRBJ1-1	CASSFFIGGGNTEAFF	TGTGCCAGCAGTTTCTTTATAGGGGGAGGGAACACTGAAGCTTTCTTT
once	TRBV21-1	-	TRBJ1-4	CASSTRQTNEKLFF	TGTGCCAGCAGCACCCGACAGACTAATGAAAAACTGTTTTTT
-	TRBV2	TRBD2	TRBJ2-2	CASSRRGFANTGELFF	TGTGCCAGCTCAAGGCGGGGGTTCGCGAACACCGGGGAGCTGTTTTTT
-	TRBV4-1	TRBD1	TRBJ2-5	CASSQDRTGGKTQYF	TGCGCCAGCAGCCAAGATCGGACAGGTGGAAAGACCCAGTACTTC
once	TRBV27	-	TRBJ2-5	CASSSSRALRETQYF	TGTGCCAGCAGTTCCTCCAGGGCCCTGCGGGAGACCCAGTACTTC
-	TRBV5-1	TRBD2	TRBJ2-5	CASSFERGMGTQYF	TGCGCCAGCAGCTTCGAGCGGGGAATGGGGACCCAGTACTTC
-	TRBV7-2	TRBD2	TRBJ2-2	CASRGLGNTGELFF	TGTGCCAGCCGGGGACTAGGTAACACCGGGGAGCTGTTTTTT
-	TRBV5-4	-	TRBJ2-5	CASSINRALVKTQYF	TGTGCCAGCAGCATAAACCGGGCCCTCGTAAAGACCCAGTACTTC
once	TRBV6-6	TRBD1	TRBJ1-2	CASRSGTGLGYTF	TGTGCCAGCAGGTCCGGGACAGGGTTGGGCTACACCTTC
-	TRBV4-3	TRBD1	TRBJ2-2	CASSQSTGGVDTGELFF	TGCGCCAGCAGCCAATCCACAGGGGGCGTGGACACCGGGGAGCTGTTTTTT
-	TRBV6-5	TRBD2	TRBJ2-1	CASSYGSGGEQFF	TGTGCCAGCAGTTACGGATCGGGGGGTGAGCAGTTCTTC
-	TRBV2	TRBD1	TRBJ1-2	CASRGQGDGYTF	TGTGCCAGCAGGGGACAGGGGGATGGCTACACCTTC
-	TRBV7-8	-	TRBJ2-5	CASSLGLQETQYF	TGTGCCAGCAGCCTAGGACTCCAAGAGACCCAGTACTTC
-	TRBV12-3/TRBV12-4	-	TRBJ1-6	CASSSNINSPLHF	TGTGCCAGCAGTTCTAACATTAATTCACCCCTCCACTTT
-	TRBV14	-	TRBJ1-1	CASSQNRLNTEAFF	TGTGCCAGCAGCCAAAACCGACTGAACACTGAAGCTTTCTTT
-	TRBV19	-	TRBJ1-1	CASSMIGEILEAFF	TGTGCCAGTAGTATGATCGGTGAGATATTAGAAGCTTTCTTT
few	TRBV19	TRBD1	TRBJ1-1	CASRPPGTGNTEAFF	TGTGCCAGTAGGCCTCCCGGGACAGGGAACACTGAAGCTTTCTTT
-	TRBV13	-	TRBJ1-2	CASSLRGAARGYTF	TGTGCCAGCAGCTTACGTGGGGCAGCCAGGGGCTACACCTTC
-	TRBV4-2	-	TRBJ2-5	CASSQGPQETQYF	TGTGCCAGCAGCCAAGGGCCACAAGAGACCCAGTACTTC
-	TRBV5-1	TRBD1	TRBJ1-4	CASSEDRATNEKLFF	TGCGCCAGCAGCGAGGACAGGGCAACTAATGAAAAACTGTTTTTT
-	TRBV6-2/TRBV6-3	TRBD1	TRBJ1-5	CASSLGQGIQPQHF	TGTGCCAGCAGTTTGGGACAGGGGATCCAGCCCCAGCATTTT
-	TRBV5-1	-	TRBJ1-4	CASSLAKTGGGEKLFF	TGCGCCAGCAGCTTGGCCAAGACAGGCGGGGGTGAAAAACTGTTTTTT
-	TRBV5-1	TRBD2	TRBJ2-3	CASSFALAGGLSTDTQYF	TGCGCCAGCAGCTTCGCTTTAGCGGGGGGGCTGAGCACAGATACGCAGTATTTT
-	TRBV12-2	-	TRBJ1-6	CASRLAPAGFGDNSPLHF	TGTGCAAGTCGCTTAGCGCCGGCAGGGTTTGGAGATAATTCACCCCTCCACTTT
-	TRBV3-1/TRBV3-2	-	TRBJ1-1	CASSQGETEAFF	TGTGCCAGCAGCCAAGGAGAGACTGAAGCTTTCTTT
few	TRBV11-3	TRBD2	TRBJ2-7	CASSGGGRWDEQYF	TGTGCCAGCAGCGGGGGGGGTCGTTGGGACGAGCAGTACTTC
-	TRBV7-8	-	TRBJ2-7	CASSPTRVTYEQYF	TGTGCCAGCAGCCCAACGAGGGTGACCTACGAGCAGTACTTC
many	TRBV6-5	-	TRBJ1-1	CASTQRDKGEAFF	TGTGCCAGCACCCAACGGGACAAAGGCGAAGCTTTCTTT
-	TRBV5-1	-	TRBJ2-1	CASSSDRAGLDEQFF	TGCGCCAGCAGCTCGGACCGCGCCGGGCTCGATGAGCAGTTCTTC
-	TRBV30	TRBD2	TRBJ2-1	CAWSGLAGGGRGEQFF	TGTGCCTGGAGTGGGTTAGCGGGAGGCGGCCGGGGTGAGCAGTTCTTC
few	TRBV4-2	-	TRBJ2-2	CASSQDPPGSHYTGELFF	TGTGCCAGCAGCCAAGATCCTCCCGGGAGCCATTACACCGGGGAGCTGTTTTTT
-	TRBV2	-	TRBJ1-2	CASSPHELTGVNGYTF	TGTGCCAGCAGTCCACACGAACTGACGGGGGTAAATGGCTACACCTTC
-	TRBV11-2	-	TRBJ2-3	CASSQTQGPTDTQYF	TGTGCCAGCAGCCAGACCCAGGGGCCAACAGATACGCAGTATTTT